These T cell receptor beta chains were read from a single sample in a study of T cell responses to AZD1222 COVID-19 vaccine. Some clones are missing from TCRdb's copy, which holds only in-frame ones; the method was immunoSEQ multiplex PCR. Of about 140,000 clones listed, roughly 90% are singletons. The material sequenced was peripheral blood, taken on day 0 of AZD1222 vaccination. These receptor sequences come from an adult in good health. CDR3s include the opening cysteine and the closing phenylalanine or tryptophan.

V gene,J gene,CDR3 protein
TRBV6-4,TRBJ2-3,CASSAGRTSTDTQYF
TRBV12-5,TRBJ1-1,CASCSGRVNTEAFF
TRBV19,TRBJ1-1,CASTRGRTNTEAFF
TRBV19,TRBJ1-1,CASSIESLEEFPITEAFF
TRBV14,TRBJ2-5,CASSQVGMAVTQYF
TRBV9,TRBJ2-3,CASSGGLAGGSTDTQYF
TRBV6-1,TRBJ1-1,CASSEAGTGNTEAFF
TRBV29-1,TRBJ2-7,CSASIPGTYEQYF
TRBV3-1/TRBV3-2,TRBJ2-7,CASSQDFRGSYEQYF
TRBV7-4,TRBJ1-3,CASSFLGQGSRSSGNTIYF
TRBV5-1,TRBJ1-1,CASRTRDLNTEAFF
TRBV7-2,TRBJ2-7,CASSLDSGVTLTEQYF
TRBV27,TRBJ2-7,CASSFTLAGGPRGGEQYF
TRBV7-3,TRBJ2-7,CASSITSAGSSYEQYF
TRBV18,TRBJ2-1,CASSPPTAEQFF
TRBV6-1,TRBJ2-7,CASSEASGKQYF
TRBV28,TRBJ1-3,CASHSSGNTIYF
TRBV10-3,TRBJ1-3,CAISVDGTFGNTIYF
TRBV19,TRBJ1-3,CASTWVGGPSGNTIYF
TRBV2,TRBJ1-2,CASSGWQWGYTF
TRBV6-1,TRBJ2-7,CASSEARGGHYEQYF
TRBV19,TRBJ1-1,CASSPLMAGVENTEAFF